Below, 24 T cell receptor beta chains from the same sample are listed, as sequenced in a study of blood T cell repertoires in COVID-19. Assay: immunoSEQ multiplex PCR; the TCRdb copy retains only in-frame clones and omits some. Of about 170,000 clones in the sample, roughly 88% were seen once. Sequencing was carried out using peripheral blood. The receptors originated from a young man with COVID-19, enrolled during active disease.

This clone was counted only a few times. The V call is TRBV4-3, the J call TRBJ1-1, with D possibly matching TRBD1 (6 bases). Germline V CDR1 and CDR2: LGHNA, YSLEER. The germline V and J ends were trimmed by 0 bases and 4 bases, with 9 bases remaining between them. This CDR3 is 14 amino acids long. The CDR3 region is CASSQDSRGTEAFF. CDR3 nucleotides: TGCGCCAGCAGCCAAGATAGCAGGGGCACTGAAGCTTTCTTT.

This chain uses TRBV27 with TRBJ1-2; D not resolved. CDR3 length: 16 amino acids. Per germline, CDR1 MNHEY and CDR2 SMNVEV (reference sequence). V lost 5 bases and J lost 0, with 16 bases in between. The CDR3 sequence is CASSPGGHLANYGYTF. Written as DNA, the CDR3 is TGTGCCAGCAGTCCGGGAGGGCACTTAGCTAACTATGGCTACACCTTC.

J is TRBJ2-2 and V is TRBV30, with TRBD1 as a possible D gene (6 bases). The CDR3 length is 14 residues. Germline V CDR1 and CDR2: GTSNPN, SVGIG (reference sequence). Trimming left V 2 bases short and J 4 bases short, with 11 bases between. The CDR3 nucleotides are TGTGCCTGGAGTTTCGGACAGATCACCGGGGAGCTGTTTTTT. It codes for CAWSFGQITGELFF.

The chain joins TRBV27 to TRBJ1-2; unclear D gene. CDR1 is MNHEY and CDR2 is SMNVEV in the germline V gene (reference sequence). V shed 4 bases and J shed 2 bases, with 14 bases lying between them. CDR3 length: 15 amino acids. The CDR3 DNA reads TGTGCCAGCAGTTCCGAGGGCCCATTCAACTATGGCTACACCTTC. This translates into CASSSEGPFNYGYTF.

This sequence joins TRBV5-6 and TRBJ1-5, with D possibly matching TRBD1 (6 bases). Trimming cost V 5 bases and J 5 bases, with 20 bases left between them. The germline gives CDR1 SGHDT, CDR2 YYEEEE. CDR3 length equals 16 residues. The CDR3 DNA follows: TGTGCCAGCAGTCTTGGGGGCCCAAGGAGCGATCAGCCCCAGCATTTT. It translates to CASSLGGPRSDQPQHF.

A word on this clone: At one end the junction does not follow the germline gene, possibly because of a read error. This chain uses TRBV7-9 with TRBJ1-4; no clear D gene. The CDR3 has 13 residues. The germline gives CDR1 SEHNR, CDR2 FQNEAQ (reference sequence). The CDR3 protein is CASSLEGGLKLLF. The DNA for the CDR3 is TGTGCCAGCAGCTTAGAGGGCGGGCTGAAACTGCTTTTT.

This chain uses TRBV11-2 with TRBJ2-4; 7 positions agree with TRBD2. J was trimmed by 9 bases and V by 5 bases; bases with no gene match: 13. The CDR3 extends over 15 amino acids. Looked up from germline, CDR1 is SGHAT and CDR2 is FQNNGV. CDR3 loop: CASSPDSGGSAIQYF. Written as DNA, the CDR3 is TGTGCCAGCAGCCCAGACTCGGGCGGGAGCGCCATTCAGTACTTC.

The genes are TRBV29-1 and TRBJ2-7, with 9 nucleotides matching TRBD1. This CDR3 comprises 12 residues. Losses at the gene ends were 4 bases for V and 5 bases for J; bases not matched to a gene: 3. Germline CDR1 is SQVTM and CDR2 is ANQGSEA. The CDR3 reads CSVVGTGHEQYF. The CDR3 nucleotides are TGCAGCGTTGTGGGGACAGGGCACGAGCAGTACTTC.

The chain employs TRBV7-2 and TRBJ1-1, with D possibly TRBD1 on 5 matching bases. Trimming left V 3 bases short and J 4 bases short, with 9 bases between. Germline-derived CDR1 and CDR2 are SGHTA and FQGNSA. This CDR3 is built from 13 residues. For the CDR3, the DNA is TGTGCCAGCAGCTTCGCAGGGCGCACTGAAGCTTTCTTT. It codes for CASSFAGRTEAFF.

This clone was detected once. The CDR3 bases are TGTGCCAGCAGCTTACCACGGGGAGGCAATCAGCCCCAGCATTTT. This translates into CASSLPRGGNQPQHF. The chain combines TRBV6-2 or TRBV6-3 with TRBJ1-5; D is unresolved. The germline CDR1 and CDR2 sequences are MNHEY and SVGEGT. The CDR3 runs 15 residues. Trimming removed 6 bases at V and 2 bases at J, with 14 bases between.

In nucleotides, the CDR3 is TGTGCCAGCAGTCACGGACAGGGCGTTCTAAGGAACACTGAAGCTTTCTTT. As protein: CASSHGQGVLRNTEAFF. The chain employs TRBV6-6 and TRBJ1-1, with 8 bases fitting TRBD1. V was pared by 5 bases and J by 1 base, with 12 bases of the junction left unmatched. The CDR3 length is 17 residues. From germline, CDR1 is MNHNY and CDR2 SVGAGI (reference sequence).

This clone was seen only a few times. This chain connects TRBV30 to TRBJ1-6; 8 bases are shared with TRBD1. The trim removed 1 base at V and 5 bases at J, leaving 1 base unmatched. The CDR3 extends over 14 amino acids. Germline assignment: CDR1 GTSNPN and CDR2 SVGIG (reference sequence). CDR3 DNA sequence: TGTGCCTGGAGTGCGGGACAGGATAATTCACCCCTCCACTTT. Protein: CAWSAGQDNSPLHF.

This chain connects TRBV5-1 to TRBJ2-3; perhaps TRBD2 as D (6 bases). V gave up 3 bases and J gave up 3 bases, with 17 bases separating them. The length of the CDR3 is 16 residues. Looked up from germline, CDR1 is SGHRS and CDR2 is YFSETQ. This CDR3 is CASSSGLPAGTDTQYF. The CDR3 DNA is TGCGCCAGCAGCTCGGGACTTCCTGCGGGGACAGATACGCAGTATTTT.

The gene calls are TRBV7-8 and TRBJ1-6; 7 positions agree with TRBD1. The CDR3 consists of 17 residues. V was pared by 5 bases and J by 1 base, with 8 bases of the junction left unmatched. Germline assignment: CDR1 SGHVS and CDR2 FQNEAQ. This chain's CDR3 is CASSQSRGQSYNSPLHF. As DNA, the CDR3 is TGTGCCAGCAGCCAAAGTAGGGGGCAGTCCTATAATTCACCCCTCCACTTT.

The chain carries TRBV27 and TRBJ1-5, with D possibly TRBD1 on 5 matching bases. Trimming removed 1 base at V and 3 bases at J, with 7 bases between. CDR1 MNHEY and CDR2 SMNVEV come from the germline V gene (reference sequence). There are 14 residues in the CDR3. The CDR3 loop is CASSLYRYNQPQHF. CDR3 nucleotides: TGTGCCAGCAGTTTATACAGGTACAATCAGCCCCAGCATTTT.

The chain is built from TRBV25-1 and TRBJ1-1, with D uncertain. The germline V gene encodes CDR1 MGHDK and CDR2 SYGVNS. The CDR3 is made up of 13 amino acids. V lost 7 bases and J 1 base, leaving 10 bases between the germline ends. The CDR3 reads CASKMAANTEAFF. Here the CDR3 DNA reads TGTGCCAGCAAAATGGCGGCGAACACTGAAGCTTTCTTT. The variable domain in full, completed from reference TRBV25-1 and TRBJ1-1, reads EADIYQTPRYLVIGTGKKITLECSQTMGHDKMYWYQQDPGMELHLIHYSYGVNSTEKGDLSSESTVSRIRTEHFPLTLESARPSHTSQYLCASKMAANTEAFFGQGTRLTVV.

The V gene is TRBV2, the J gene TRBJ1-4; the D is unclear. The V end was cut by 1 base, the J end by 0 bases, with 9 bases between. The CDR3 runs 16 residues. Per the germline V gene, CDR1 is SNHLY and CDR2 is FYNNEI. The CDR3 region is CASSEVDSATNEKLFF. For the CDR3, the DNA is TGTGCCAGCAGTGAAGTAGATTCCGCAACTAATGAAAAACTGTTTTTT.

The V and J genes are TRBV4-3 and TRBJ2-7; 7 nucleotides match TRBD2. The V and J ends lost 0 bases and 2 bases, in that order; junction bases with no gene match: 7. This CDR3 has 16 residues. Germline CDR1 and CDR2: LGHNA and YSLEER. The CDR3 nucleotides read TGCGCCAGCAGCCAAGATGCGGGGGACTCACCCTACGAGCAGTACTTC. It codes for CASSQDAGDSPYEQYF.

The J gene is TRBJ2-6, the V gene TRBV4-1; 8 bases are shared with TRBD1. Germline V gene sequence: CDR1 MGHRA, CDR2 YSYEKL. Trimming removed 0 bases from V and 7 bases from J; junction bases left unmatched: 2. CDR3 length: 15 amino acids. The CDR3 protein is CASSQDGQGANVLTF. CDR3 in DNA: TGCGCCAGCAGCCAAGATGGACAGGGCGCCAACGTCCTGACTTTC.

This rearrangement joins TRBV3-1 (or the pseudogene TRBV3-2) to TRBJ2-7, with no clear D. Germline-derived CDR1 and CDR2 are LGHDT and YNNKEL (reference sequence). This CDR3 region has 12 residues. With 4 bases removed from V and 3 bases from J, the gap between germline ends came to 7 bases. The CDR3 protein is CASSLGDYEQYF. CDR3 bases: TGTGCCAGCAGCCTTGGAGACTACGAGCAGTACTTC.

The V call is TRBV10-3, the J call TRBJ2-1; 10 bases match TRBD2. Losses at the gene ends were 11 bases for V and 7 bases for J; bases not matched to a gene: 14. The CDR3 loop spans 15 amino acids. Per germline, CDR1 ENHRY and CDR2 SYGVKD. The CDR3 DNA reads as TGTGCCCCGATTGAGACTAGCGGGTCTTTTAATGAGCAGTTCTTC. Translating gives CAPIETSGSFNEQFF.

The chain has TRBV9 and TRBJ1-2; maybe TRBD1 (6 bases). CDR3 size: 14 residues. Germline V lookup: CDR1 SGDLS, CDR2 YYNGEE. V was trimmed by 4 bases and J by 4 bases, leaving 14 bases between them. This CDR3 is CASSQSQGPYGYTF. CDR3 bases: TGTGCCAGCAGCCAGAGTCAGGGGCCCTATGGCTACACCTTC.

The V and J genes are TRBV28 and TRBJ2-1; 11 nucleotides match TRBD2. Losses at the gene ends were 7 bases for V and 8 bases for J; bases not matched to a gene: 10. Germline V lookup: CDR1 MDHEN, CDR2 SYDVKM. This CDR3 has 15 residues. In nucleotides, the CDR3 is TGTGCCAGCACCTTCGATAGCGGGAGGGTATATGAGCAGTTCTTC. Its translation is CASTFDSGRVYEQFF.

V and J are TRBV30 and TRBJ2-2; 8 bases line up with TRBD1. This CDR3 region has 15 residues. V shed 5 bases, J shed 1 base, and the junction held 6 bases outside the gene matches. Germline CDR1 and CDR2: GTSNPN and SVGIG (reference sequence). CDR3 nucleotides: TGTGCCTGGGGGTTGGGGACAGGGAACACCGGGGAGCTGTTTTTT. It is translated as CAWGLGTGNTGELFF.